The 28 T cell receptor beta chains presented below share a single source sample, sequenced in a study of cytomegalovirus exposure and HLA in healthy donors. TCRdb's copy holds only in-frame clones and misses some; the assay was immunoSEQ multiplex PCR. The data contain over 150,000 clones, approximately 86% of them singletons. The sequenced sample consisted of PBMCs. The origin of the receptors is a human donor in good health.

The genes are TRBV7-3 and TRBJ2-1; 7 bases are shared with TRBD2. Germline-derived CDR1 and CDR2 are SGHTA and FQGTGA. The CDR3 spans 20 residues. J was trimmed by 5 bases and V by 0 bases; bases with no gene match: 19. DNA for the CDR3: TGTGCCAGCAGCTTAACTCCCCGGGCTAGCGGAGCTACTCACCACAATGAGCAGTTCTTC. Its translation: CASSLTPRASGATHHNEQFF. Based on the CDR3 plus reference TRBV7-3 and TRBJ2-1, the full variable domain is GAGVSQTPSNKVTEKGKYVELRCDPISGHTALYWYRQSLGQGPEFLIYFQGTGAADDSGLPNDRFFAVRPEGSVSTLKIQRTERGDSAVYLCASSLTPRASGATHHNEQFFGPGTRLTVL.

V usage is TRBV5-1 and J usage is TRBJ2-7; TRBD1 matches at 7 bases. The CDR3 extends over 15 amino acids. Germline V gene data show CDR1 as SGHRS and CDR2 as YFSETQ. V dropped 4 bases and J dropped 4; count of bases not matched to a gene: 11. In nucleotides, the CDR3 is TGCGCCAGCAGCCCGACAGGGCCTTTGTCGTACGAGCAGTACTTC. Residues: CASSPTGPLSYEQYF.

The chain links TRBV5-6 to TRBJ2-7; the match to TRBD2 covers 7 bases. The germline CDR1 and CDR2 sequences are SGHDT and YYEEEE. The V gene end was trimmed by 4 bases and the J gene end by 5 bases; junction bases not matched to a gene: 15. The length of the CDR3 is 16 residues. CDR3 nucleotide sequence: TGTGCCAGCAGCCGGTGGGGGGGTTTGCAGGGAGACGAGCAGTACTTC. This encodes CASSRWGGLQGDEQYF. Full variable domain (rest looked up from reference TRBV5-6 and TRBJ2-7): DAGVTQSPTHLIKTRGQQVTLRCSPKSGHDTVSWYQQALGQGPQFIFQYYEEEERQRGNFPDRFSGHQFPNYSSELNVNALLLGDSALYLCASSRWGGLQGDEQYFGPGTRLTVT.

The rearrangement uses TRBV6-5 and TRBJ1-1; D unclear. The V and J ends lost 5 bases and 0 bases respectively, with 13 bases between them. This CDR3 is built from 15 residues. Germline assignment: CDR1 MNHEY and CDR2 SVGAGI. This CDR3 reads CASSRGLKVNTEAFF. The CDR3 nucleotides read TGTGCCAGCAGTCGAGGACTCAAGGTGAACACTGAAGCTTTCTTT.

The DNA of the CDR3 is TGTGCCAGCTCAATTGTCGGCACAGATACGCAGTATTTT. This sequence encodes CASSIVGTDTQYF. This chain connects TRBV18 to TRBJ2-3; the D is unclear. Trimming took 5 bases from V and 1 from J, leaving 7 bases between them. The germline gives CDR1 KGHSH, CDR2 LQKENI. The CDR3 is 13 amino acids.

V and J are TRBV9 and TRBJ2-3, with D perhaps TRBD2 (5 bases). Trimming took off 4 bases at V and 0 bases at J, with 9 bases between the two ends. Germline values: CDR1 SGDLS, CDR2 YYNGEE. The length of the CDR3 is 14 residues. Here the CDR3 DNA reads TGTGCCAGCAGCCAGGACTGGAGCACAGATACGCAGTATTTT. It is translated as CASSQDWSTDTQYF.

This chain connects TRBV5-1 to TRBJ2-1; the match to TRBD2 covers 10 bases. The CDR3 spans 16 residues. After removal of 0 bases from V and 4 bases from J, the junction contained 4 bases not matched to a gene. Per germline, CDR1 SGHRS and CDR2 YFSETQ. CDR3 sequence: CASSLAGTSEYNEQFF. Here the CDR3 DNA reads TGCGCCAGCAGCTTGGCCGGGACTAGCGAGTACAATGAGCAGTTCTTC. The variable domain in full, with the rest retrieved from reference TRBV5-1 and TRBJ2-1, is KAGVTQTPRYLIKTRGQQVTLSCSPISGHRSVSWYQQTPGQGLQFLFEYFSETQRNKGNFPGRFSGRQFSNSRSEMNVSTLELGDSALYLCASSLAGTSEYNEQFFGPGTRLTVL.

This chain uses TRBV30 with TRBJ2-3; the match to TRBD2 covers 9 bases. This CDR3 has 13 amino acids. V dropped 6 bases and J dropped 5; count of bases not matched to a gene: 6. The V gene's germline CDR1 is GTSNPN and CDR2 SVGIG (reference sequence). CDR3 DNA sequence: TGTGCCTGTTCGGGACTAGCATTAGATACGCAGTATTTT. It translates to CACSGLALDTQYF.

The V and J genes are TRBV6-6 and TRBJ1-2; the D gene is possibly TRBD1 (5 bases). The germline gives CDR1 MNHNY, CDR2 SVGAGI (reference sequence). V lost 6 bases to trimming and J lost 8 bases, with 19 bases between them. The CDR3 is 14 amino acids. The chain's CDR3 is CASSDARGGDGYTF. The CDR3 DNA sequence: TGTGCCAGCAGCGACGCGAGGGGCGGGGACGGCTACACCTTC.

The chain employs TRBV5-4 and TRBJ2-3; possible D gene TRBD2, 7 bases. The CDR3 has 15 residues. Trimming took off 4 bases at V and 3 bases at J, with 15 bases between the two ends. From germline, CDR1 is SGHNT and CDR2 YYREEE (reference sequence). CDR3 protein: CASSAGGRGTDTQYF. CDR3 in DNA: TGTGCCAGCAGCGCCGGGGGGAGGGGGACAGATACGCAGTATTTT.

CDR3 in amino acids: CASSYLRNGASTDTQYF. The CDR3 DNA reads as TGCGCCAGCAGCTACCTTCGGAACGGAGCTAGCACAGATACGCAGTATTTT. The V and J genes are TRBV5-1 and TRBJ2-3; D is ambiguous. V was pared by 3 bases and J by 0 bases, with 17 bases between. Germline V gene sequence: CDR1 SGHRS, CDR2 YFSETQ. This CDR3 comprises 17 residues.

The chain employs TRBV7-2 and TRBJ2-2, with a tentative D call TRBD1 (6 bases). Germline V gives CDR1 SGHTA, CDR2 FQGNSA. The CDR3 runs to 16 residues. The V gene lost 5 bases and the J gene lost 0 bases, with 13 bases spanning the gap. The CDR3 loop is CASSRHRDSNTGELFF. The CDR3 coding sequence is TGTGCCAGCAGCCGACACAGGGATTCGAACACCGGGGAGCTGTTTTTT.

This clone was seen a few times. The chain couples TRBV2 to TRBJ1-1; a possible D gene is TRBD1 (6 bases). The germline CDR1 and CDR2 sequences are SNHLY and FYNNEI. The germline V and J ends were trimmed by 7 bases and 2 bases, with 11 bases remaining between them. This CDR3 region has 13 residues. The CDR3 coding sequence is TGTGCCAGCAACGTCAGGGGCAACACTGAAGCTTTCTTT. Its protein product is CASNVRGNTEAFF. The full variable domain, with the rest looked up from reference TRBV2 and TRBJ1-1, is EPEVTQTPSHQVTQMGQEVILRCVPISNHLYFYWYRQILGQKVEFLVSFYNNEISEKSEIFDDQFSVERPDGSNFTLKIRSTKLEDSAMYFCASNVRGNTEAFFGQGTRLTVV.

The chain links TRBV5-4 to TRBJ1-2, with D maybe TRBD1 (6 bases). V lost 4 bases to trimming and J lost 5 bases, with 18 bases between them. Germline V gene sequence: CDR1 SGHNT, CDR2 YYREEE (reference sequence). CDR3 size: 15 residues. The DNA of the CDR3 is TGTGCCAGCAGCCCGTCTCAGGGGTTAACTTATGGCTACACCTTC. Its translation is CASSPSQGLTYGYTF.

The chain combines TRBV2 with TRBJ2-5; no clear D gene. V lost 8 bases, J lost 6 bases, and 7 bases lay in between. The germline V gene has CDR1 SNHLY and CDR2 FYNNEI. This CDR3 is built from 10 residues. The CDR3 DNA is TGTGCCAGCGAGTTAAAGACCCAGTACTTC. It specifies CASELKTQYF.

This chain links TRBV27 with TRBJ2-4; the D gene is possibly TRBD2 (6 bases). The CDR3 is made up of 14 amino acids. CDR1 and CDR2 from the germline V gene are MNHEY and SMNVEV (reference sequence). The germline V and J ends were trimmed by 2 bases and 9 bases, with 14 bases remaining between them. The DNA for the CDR3 is TGTGCCAGCAGTTTAAGGGCACTCGGGGGCATTCAGTACTTC. This encodes CASSLRALGGIQYF.

The J gene is TRBJ1-2, the V gene TRBV5-5; the D is unclear. This CDR3 spans 12 amino acids. Per the germline V gene, CDR1 is SGHKS and CDR2 is YYEKEE (reference sequence). The ends were cut back, 0 bases at V and 9 bases at J, with 9 bases in the middle. In DNA form, the CDR3 reads TGTGCCAGCAGCTTGGGCAGTGATAGCTACACCTTC. Translating gives CASSLGSDSYTF.

The rearrangement uses TRBV4-3 and TRBJ1-1; D gene uncertain. The germline gives CDR1 LGHNA, CDR2 YSLEER. Trimming removed 1 base from V and 7 bases from J, with 13 bases in between. This CDR3 is 14 amino acids long. CDR3 in amino acids: CASSQVRFRDEAFF. The CDR3 DNA sequence: TGCGCCAGCAGCCAAGTCAGGTTCAGAGATGAAGCTTTCTTT.

The chain links TRBV5-1 to TRBJ2-5, with D perhaps TRBD2 (5 bases). Trimming shortened V by 5 bases and J by 5 bases, and 19 bases separated the two germline ends. The CDR3 is made up of 15 amino acids. Germline assignment: CDR1 SGHRS and CDR2 YFSETQ. CDR3 DNA: TGCGCCAGCAGGGCTTACGGGGAGCCAAGGGAGACCCAGTACTTC. Residues: CASRAYGEPRETQYF.

This rearrangement joins TRBV6-5 to TRBJ1-1, with a possible D match to TRBD1 (6 bases). Per the germline V gene, CDR1 is MNHEY and CDR2 is SVGAGI. The CDR3 consists of 13 residues. The ends were cut back, 0 bases at V and 13 bases at J, with 15 bases in the middle. The CDR3 loop reads CASSYSLQGFDFF. In DNA, the CDR3 is TGTGCCAGCAGTTACTCGTTACAGGGCTTTGATTTCTTT.

This clone was seen a single time. This sequence joins TRBV5-6 and TRBJ2-7; a weak D match, TRBD1 (5 bases). Trimming took 4 bases from V and 7 from J, leaving 24 bases between them. Germline V gene data show CDR1 as SGHDT and CDR2 as YYEEEE. This CDR3 contains 16 residues. The CDR3 region is CASSALGAMPTEEQYF. In nucleotides, the CDR3 is TGTGCCAGCAGCGCCCTTGGGGCAATGCCTACGGAGGAGCAGTACTTC.

The chain uses TRBV27 and TRBJ1-2; TRBD1 agrees at 9 bases. The CDR3 runs 12 residues. Germline CDR1 reads MNHEY; CDR2 reads SMNVEV (reference sequence). After removal of 10 bases from V and 7 bases from J, the junction contained 7 bases not matched to a gene. The CDR3 here is CAIRDRASGYTF. CDR3 DNA: TGTGCCATAAGGGACAGGGCCTCTGGCTACACCTTC.

This clone was counted once. CDR3 in DNA: TGTGCCAGCATCCTAGGGGGGGGAGGCACTGAAGCTTTCTTT. It specifies CASILGGGGTEAFF. V is TRBV7-2 and J is TRBJ1-1; tentatively, D is TRBD1 (6 bases). In germline, CDR1 is SGHTA, CDR2 FQGNSA. The CDR3 length is 14 residues. Trimming left V 7 bases short and J 4 bases short, with 16 bases between. The whole variable domain, remainder taken from reference TRBV7-2 and TRBJ1-1, is GAGVSQSPSNKVTEKGKDVELRCDPISGHTALYWYRQSLGQGLEFLIYFQGNSAPDKSGLPSDRFSAERTGGSVSTLTIQRTQQEDSAVYLCASILGGGGTEAFFGQGTRLTVV.

V usage is TRBV28 and J usage is TRBJ1-2; perhaps TRBD1 as D (6 bases). V was cut by 8 bases and J by 5 bases, with 15 bases left in between. The CDR3 totals 13 residues. In germline, CDR1 is MDHEN, CDR2 SYDVKM. CDR3 in amino acids: CASSRTALYGYTF. CDR3 DNA: TGTGCCAGCTCGAGGACAGCCTTATATGGCTACACCTTC.

This chain connects TRBV9 to TRBJ2-3; D may be TRBD1 (5 bases). This CDR3 contains 15 residues. The germline gives CDR1 SGDLS, CDR2 YYNGEE. The V and J ends lost 4 bases and 2 bases respectively, with 14 bases between them. As DNA, the CDR3 is TGTGCCAGCAGCCCATTTTCAGGGCACACAGATACGCAGTATTTT. This encodes CASSPFSGHTDTQYF.

This chain uses TRBV6-6 with TRBJ1-1; perhaps TRBD1 as D (6 bases). The V gene's germline CDR1 is MNHNY and CDR2 SVGAGI (reference sequence). V lost 5 bases and J 0 bases, leaving 10 bases between the germline ends. This CDR3 is built from 14 residues. In DNA form, the CDR3 reads TGTGCCAGCAGTGCCCAGGGGATGAACACTGAAGCTTTCTTT. It is translated as CASSAQGMNTEAFF.

The J gene is TRBJ1-2, the V gene TRBV18; the D gene is possibly TRBD1 (6 bases). The CDR3 totals 13 residues. Trimming took off 5 bases at V and 6 bases at J, with 13 bases between the two ends. The germline CDR1 and CDR2 sequences are KGHSH and LQKENI. The CDR3 loop is CASSVTGRDGYTF. The CDR3 DNA reads TGTGCCAGCTCAGTGACAGGACGGGATGGCTACACCTTC.

The gene calls are TRBV5-6 and TRBJ2-3; the match to TRBD1 covers 7 bases. The CDR3 length is 15 residues. The J segment lost 2 bases and the V segment lost 4 bases, leaving 7 bases of the junction unmatched. Germline assignment: CDR1 SGHDT and CDR2 YYEEEE. CDR3 residues: CASSRRQGSTDTQYF. CDR3 nucleotides: TGTGCCAGCAGCAGACGACAGGGTTCCACAGATACGCAGTATTTT.